Listed below are T cell receptor beta chains from one sample, sequenced in a study of blood T cells in healthy people across ages. TCRdb re-called the 5' RACE reads through MiXCR, storing one row per CDR3 protein. The sample lists about 800,000 distinct CDR3 sequences; around 25% were seen once. The same specimen was also included in a second study, on T cells of mothers and their children.

Material for sequencing was blood. The receptor set was obtained from a boy younger than 18 in good health. Each CDR3 is given with its conserved first and last residue. The order of the fields is V gene, clone size, CDR3 length, D gene, J gene, CDR3 protein, CDR3 DNA. A D gene is named only where the DNA matches it firmly. Clone size is given for some rows only: seen once, a few or many times, or a class if the clone is expanded.

V: TRBV4-3; size: NA; length: 15; D: NA; J: TRBJ2-7; CDR3: CASSQETSGFYEQYF; DNA: TGCGCCAGCAGCCAAGAGACCTCAGGGTTCTACGAGCAGTACTTC
V: TRBV27; size: few; length: 15; D: NA; J: TRBJ1-4; CDR3: CASSSDGINNEKLFF; DNA: TGTGCCAGCAGTTCGGACGGGATTAATAATGAAAAACTGTTTTTT
V: TRBV20-1; size: NA; length: 16; D: NA; J: TRBJ1-5; CDR3: CSARPSTVLSNQPQHF; DNA: TGCAGTGCTAGACCCTCGACAGTTTTAAGCAATCAGCCCCAGCATTTT
V: TRBV7-3; size: NA; length: 15; D: TRBD1; J: TRBJ2-7; CDR3: CASSLLGQGAAEQYF; DNA: TGTGCCAGCAGCTTACTTGGACAGGGGGCTGCGGAGCAGTACTTC
V: TRBV29-1; size: few; length: 12; D: NA; J: TRBJ2-5; CDR3: CSVEFDQETQYF; DNA: TGCAGCGTTGAATTCGACCAAGAGACCCAGTACTTC
V: TRBV28; size: NA; length: 17; D: NA; J: TRBJ2-6; CDR3: CASSLGYSDPGANVLTF; DNA: TGTGCCAGCAGTTTAGGGTACAGCGATCCTGGGGCCAACGTCCTGACTTTC
V: TRBV7-2; size: NA; length: 15; D: NA; J: TRBJ2-3; CDR3: CASSPDVVFPDTQYF; DNA: TGTGCCAGCAGCCCCGACGTGGTCTTCCCAGATACGCAGTATTTT
V: TRBV7-2; size: NA; length: 15; D: TRBD2; J: TRBJ2-5; CDR3: CASSLTPTSGGGWIF; DNA: TGTGCCAGCAGCTTAACTCCGACTAGTGGGGGGGGATGGATCTTC
V: TRBV9; size: NA; length: 15; D: NA; J: TRBJ2-1; CDR3: CASSVAPGTANEQFF; DNA: TGTGCCAGCAGCGTAGCCCCCGGCACCGCGAATGAGCAGTTCTTC
V: TRBV7-3; size: few; length: 16; D: NA; J: TRBJ2-6; CDR3: CASSLSTATGANVLTF; DNA: TGTGCCAGCAGCTTGAGTACAGCAACTGGGGCCAACGTCCTGACTTTC
V: TRBV9; size: few; length: 17; D: TRBD2; J: TRBJ2-3; CDR3: CASSAPLAGGPTDTQYF; DNA: TGTGCCAGCAGCGCCCCACTAGCGGGAGGGCCGACAGATACGCAGTATTTT
V: TRBV7-6; size: NA; length: 15; D: NA; J: TRBJ1-4; CDR3: CASSLGLATNEKLFF; DNA: TGTGCCAGCAGCTTAGGCCTTGCAACTAATGAAAAACTGTTTTTT
V: TRBV7-2; size: NA; length: 15; D: TRBD2; J: TRBJ2-7; CDR3: CASSFLAGGSYEQYF; DNA: TGTGCCAGCAGCTTCCTAGCGGGAGGCTCCTACGAGCAGTACTTC
V: TRBV7-9; size: few; length: 17; D: TRBD2; J: TRBJ2-7; CDR3: CASSGRAPSAGQDEQYF; DNA: TGTGCCAGCAGCGGGAGGGCTCCCTCGGCGGGTCAGGACGAGCAGTACTTC
V: TRBV24-1; size: few; length: 15; D: TRBD1; J: TRBJ2-1; CDR3: CATRASGQGYNEQFF; DNA: TGTGCCACCAGGGCCTCGGGACAGGGGTACAATGAGCAGTTCTTC
V: TRBV25-1; size: few; length: 16; D: NA; J: TRBJ1-4; CDR3: CASSVGTGATNEKLFF; DNA: TGTGCCAGCAGTGTTGGGACGGGGGCAACTAATGAAAAACTGTTTTTT
V: TRBV19; size: few; length: 13; D: NA; J: TRBJ1-2; CDR3: CASSAGQLYGYTF; DNA: TGTGCCAGTAGTGCTGGACAGCTATACGGCTACACCTTC